These 18 T cell receptor beta chains came from one sample sequenced in a study of CD8 T cells in Susac syndrome. It was with random hexamers that 0.5 to 1 ug RNA was reverse transcribed. Using its own MiXCR run on the immunoSEQ multiplex PCR reads, TCRdb lists one record per CDR3 protein. The data hold some 150,000 distinct CDR3 sequences, with around 96% observed a single time. Material: CD4+ T cells from PBMCs. Every receptor here comes from a human donor with Susac syndrome.

The chain joins TRBV4-1 to TRBJ2-5, with D unresolved. CDR1 is MGHRA and CDR2 is YSYEKL in the germline V gene. V was pared by 4 bases and J by 1 base, with 7 bases between. This CDR3 is built from 13 residues. DNA of the CDR3: TGCGCCAGCAGCCGGGCTATCCAAGAGACCCAGTACTTC. Residues: CASSRAIQETQYF.

The chain recombines TRBV29-1 with TRBJ1-1; tentatively, D is TRBD1 (5 bases). Trimming removed 4 bases at V and 2 bases at J, with 11 bases between. The CDR3 sequence is 13 residues long. Germline loops: CDR1 SQVTM, CDR2 ANQGSEA. The CDR3 nucleotides are TGCAGCGTTGGGTGGGGCTTCAACACTGAAGCTTTCTTT. Protein product: CSVGWGFNTEAFF.

This rearrangement joins TRBV6-2 or TRBV6-3 to TRBJ2-6, with D uncertain. The germline V gene encodes CDR1 MNHEY and CDR2 SVGEGT. The CDR3 covers 14 residues. Between the trimmed V and J ends, which lost 6 bases and 2 bases, there was a span of 8 bases. The CDR3 bases are TGTGCCAGCAGGGGTCTAACTGGGGCCAACGTCCTGACTTTC. Its translation is CASRGLTGANVLTF.

CDR3 in DNA: TGCAGTGCCGAAACTCCGGGCAAGGGGGCCAAAAACATTCAGTACTTC. Amino acids: CSAETPGKGAKNIQYF. The chain has TRBV20-1 and TRBJ2-4, with D possibly TRBD1 on 5 matching bases. Trimming removed 6 bases from V and 1 base from J, with 19 bases in between. The CDR3 covers 16 residues. Per the germline V gene, CDR1 is DFQATT and CDR2 is SNEGSKA (reference sequence).

This rearrangement joins TRBV7-2 to TRBJ2-3; 8 positions match TRBD1. With V trimmed by 4 bases and J by 4 bases, 1 base remained unmatched. The germline V gene has CDR1 SGHTA and CDR2 FQGNSA. The CDR3 contains 13 residues. CDR3 residues: CASSSGGPDTQYF. The CDR3 bases are TGTGCCAGCAGCTCAGGGGGCCCAGATACGCAGTATTTT.

The chain uses TRBV20-1 and TRBJ2-3; no clear D gene. Germline-derived CDR1 and CDR2 are DFQATT and SNEGSKA (reference sequence). This CDR3 spans 14 amino acids. Trimming left V 7 bases short and J 0 bases short, with 14 bases between. CDR3 in amino acids: CSVSNHPSTDTQYF. The CDR3 nucleotides are TGCAGTGTATCAAATCACCCTAGCACAGATACGCAGTATTTT.

In this sample, this clonotype turned up a few times. The genes are TRBV15 and TRBJ2-5; D remains unclear. The CDR3 totals 13 residues. V was pared by 0 bases and J by 5 bases, with 7 bases between. CDR1 is LNHNV, CDR2 YYDKDF, per germline (reference sequence). The CDR3, as DNA: TGTGCCACCAGCAGAGATCCCGGGGAGACCCAGTACTTC. Residues: CATSRDPGETQYF.

This rearrangement joins TRBV3-1 to TRBJ1-5; D remains unclear. Germline V CDR1 and CDR2: LGHDT, YNNKEL (reference sequence). With 4 bases removed from V and 4 bases from J, the gap between germline ends came to 8 bases. The CDR3 extends over 13 amino acids. The CDR3 DNA is TGTGCCAGCAGCCGGTGGGGTAATCAGCCCCAGCATTTT. Translation: CASSRWGNQPQHF.

The genes are TRBV20-1 and TRBJ2-1; TRBD1 might be the D (5 bases). CDR1 and CDR2 (germline): DFQATT, SNEGSKA (reference sequence). Trimming cost V 6 bases and J 3 bases, with 9 bases left between them. The CDR3 loop spans 12 amino acids. The CDR3 loop is CSAQTDYNEQFF. Here the CDR3 DNA reads TGCAGTGCCCAGACAGACTACAATGAGCAGTTCTTC.

The chain employs TRBV6-5 and TRBJ2-3; no clear D gene. V was clipped by 6 bases and J by 11 bases, with 21 bases between them. CDR1 MNHEY and CDR2 SVGAGI come from the germline V gene. The CDR3 has 14 residues. CDR3 DNA sequence: TGTGCCAGCAGCCGCACCGGGCCAACCCGCCGGCAGTATTTT. As protein: CASSRTGPTRRQYF.

This chain joins TRBV9 and TRBJ2-1, with D unresolved. The CDR3 contains 14 residues. V lost 0 bases to trimming and J lost 10 bases, with 14 bases between them. The germline gives CDR1 SGDLS, CDR2 YYNGEE. CDR3 in DNA: TGTGCCAGCAGCGTAGAAGTGTCCCTCCGGGAGCAGTTCTTC. This sequence encodes CASSVEVSLREQFF.

CDR3: CASSAGQPGDTQYF. The CDR3 nucleotides read TGTGCCAGCAGCGCCGGACAGCCCGGAGATACGCAGTATTTT. V usage is TRBV7-2 and J usage is TRBJ2-3, with a tentative D call TRBD1 (6 bases). V lost 5 bases, J lost 5 bases, and 14 bases lay in between. The V gene's germline CDR1 is SGHTA and CDR2 FQGNSA. The CDR3 loop spans 14 amino acids.

The V call is TRBV20-1, the J call TRBJ2-1; D not resolved. Trimming took off 5 bases at V and 5 bases at J, with 4 bases between the two ends. CDR1 and CDR2 (germline): DFQATT, SNEGSKA (reference sequence). This CDR3 contains 10 residues. CDR3: CSAYHNEQFF. The CDR3 DNA is TGCAGTGCTTACCACAATGAGCAGTTCTTC.

The rearrangement uses TRBV20-1 and TRBJ1-3; weak D call: TRBD1 (6 bases). Trimming took off 4 bases at V and 0 bases at J, with 7 bases between the two ends. This CDR3 has 13 residues. CDR1 and CDR2 (germline): DFQATT, SNEGSKA (reference sequence). CDR3 in amino acids: CSAMTGSGNTIYF. As DNA, the CDR3 is TGCAGTGCTATGACAGGCTCTGGAAACACCATATATTTT.

This sequence joins TRBV9 and TRBJ1-1; maybe TRBD1 (5 bases). The CDR3 loop spans 15 amino acids. Germline lookup yields CDR1 SGDLS and CDR2 YYNGEE. V shed 2 bases and J shed 8 bases, with 19 bases lying between them. CDR3 protein: CASSVGRRPWGEAFF. The CDR3 region has the DNA TGTGCCAGCAGCGTCGGCCGCAGGCCCTGGGGGGAAGCTTTCTTT.

This chain connects TRBV29-1 to TRBJ1-1, with 8 nucleotides matching TRBD1. Looked up from germline, CDR1 is SQVTM and CDR2 is ANQGSEA. Germline trimming cut 6 bases from V and 0 bases from J; bases unmatched to any gene: 12. This CDR3 spans 16 amino acids. The CDR3 DNA follows: TGCAGCGTCCCGACCATCAGGGGGCGGATGAACACTGAAGCTTTCTTT. Translating it yields CSVPTIRGRMNTEAFF.

This chain uses TRBV25-1 with TRBJ2-7, with 9 bases lining up with TRBD1. The J segment lost 1 base and the V segment lost 6 bases, leaving 10 bases of the junction unmatched. The CDR3 is made up of 16 amino acids. Germline V CDR1 and CDR2: MGHDK, SYGVNS. The CDR3 region is CASSSTGTGNSYEQYF. The DNA of the CDR3 is TGTGCCAGCAGCTCGACCGGGACAGGGAATTCCTACGAGCAGTACTTC.

The chain has TRBV29-1 and TRBJ1-2; the match to TRBD1 covers 11 bases. The J segment lost 3 bases and the V segment lost 6 bases, leaving 6 bases of the junction unmatched. The CDR3 loop spans 14 amino acids. In germline, CDR1 is SQVTM, CDR2 ANQGSEA. CDR3 bases: TGCAGCGTCCCGAGGGGACAGGGGGACTATGGCTACACCTTC. Translated, it gives CSVPRGQGDYGYTF. The full variable domain, its missing parts supplied by reference TRBV29-1 and TRBJ1-2, is SAVISQKPSRDICQRGTSLTIQCQVDSQVTMMFWYRQQPGQSLTLIATANQGSEATYESGFVIDKFPISRPNLTFSTLTVSNMSPEDSSIYLCSVPRGQGDYGYTFGSGTRLTVV.